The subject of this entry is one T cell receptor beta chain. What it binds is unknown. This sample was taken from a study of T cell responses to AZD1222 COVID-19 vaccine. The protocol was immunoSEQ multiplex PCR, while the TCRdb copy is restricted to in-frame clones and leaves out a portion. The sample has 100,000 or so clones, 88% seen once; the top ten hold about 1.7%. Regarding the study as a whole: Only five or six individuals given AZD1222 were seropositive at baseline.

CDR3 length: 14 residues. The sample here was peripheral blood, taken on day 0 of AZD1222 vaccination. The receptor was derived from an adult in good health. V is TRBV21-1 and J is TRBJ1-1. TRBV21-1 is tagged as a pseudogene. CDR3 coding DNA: TGTGCCAGCAGCCTCGGCGGGGGATCCACTGAAGCTTTCTTT. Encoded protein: CASSLGGGSTEAFF.